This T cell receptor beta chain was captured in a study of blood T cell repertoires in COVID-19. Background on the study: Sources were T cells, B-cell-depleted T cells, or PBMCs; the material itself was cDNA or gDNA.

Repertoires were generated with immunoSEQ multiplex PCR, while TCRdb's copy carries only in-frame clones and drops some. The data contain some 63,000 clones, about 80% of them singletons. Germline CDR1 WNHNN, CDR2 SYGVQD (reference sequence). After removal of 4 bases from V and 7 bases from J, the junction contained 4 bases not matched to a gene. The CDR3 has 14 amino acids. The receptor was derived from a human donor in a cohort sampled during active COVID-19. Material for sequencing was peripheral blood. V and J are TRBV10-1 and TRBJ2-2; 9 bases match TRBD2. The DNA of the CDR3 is TGCGCCAGCAGTGGGCGGGAGGGGTGCGGGGAGCTGTTTTTT. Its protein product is CASSGREGCGELFF.